The clone carrying this T cell receptor beta chain was counted only a few times. Its antigen is unknown. This sample stems from a study of T cells after yellow fever vaccination. Study as a whole: The authors prepared low-cell-number fractions using SMART-Seq v4 Ultra Low Input.

Universal primer sites and UMIs were introduced during 5'RACE template-switching synthesis of TCR cDNA. TCRdb redid the calling of the 5' RACE reads with MiXCR, one entry per CDR3 protein. This sample carries about 630,000 distinct CDR3 sequences, approximately 13% of them seen once, and the ten largest clones take 14% to 15%. Study results and caveats: Abundant clonotypes from the bulk population could get into FACS-sorted repertoires as contaminants. Across the CD4 and CD8 compartments, a small share of clonotypes was present in both.

The CDR3 covers 15 residues. In germline, CDR1 is GTSNPN, CDR2 SVGIG (reference sequence). V gave up 0 bases and J gave up 7 bases, with 16 bases separating them. The receptor's source is a man aged 25-45 years who received the YFV17D yellow fever vaccine. The sequenced sample was PBMCs, obtained on the day of the yellow fever booster vaccination. The chain uses TRBV30 and TRBJ2-1; D may be TRBD2 (6 bases). Here the CDR3 reads CAWSVGGMRSNEQFF. In nucleotides, the CDR3 is TGTGCCTGGAGTGTCGGCGGGATGCGGTCGAATGAGCAGTTCTTC.